A selection of T cell receptor beta chains follows, all from one sample in a study of T cell changes during pregnancy in multiple sclerosis. Using immunoSEQ multiplex PCR, the repertoire was profiled, and TCRdb retains in-frame clones only, with some absent. The sample has about 54,000 clones, 91% seen once; the top ten hold about 1%. Sequencing was performed on peripheral blood, taken after pregnancy. These receptors all come from a female donor in good health, enrolled as a control in a pregnancy study. Each CDR3 is given with its conserved first and last residue. A D gene is named only where the DNA matches it firmly. The size field is filled for only some rows; it gives once, few, many or a size class.

d_call clone_size j_call v_call cdr3_aa cdr3_nt
- - TRBJ1-1 TRBV18 CASSPSTPTEAFF TGTGCCAGCTCACCTAGCACACCCACTGAAGCTTTCTTT
- - TRBJ1-1 TRBV6-5 CASSLRGGRGNTEAFF TGTGCCAGCAGTTTAAGGGGAGGAAGGGGGAACACTGAAGCTTTCTTT
- - TRBJ1-4 TRBV2 CASSPQGGVSEKLFF TGTGCCAGCAGTCCCCAAGGAGGGGTTAGTGAAAAACTGTTTTTT
- - TRBJ2-3 TRBV29-1 CSPGGGQGGTDTQYF TGCAGCCCCGGCGGGGGCCAAGGGGGCACAGATACGCAGTATTTT
TRBD1 - TRBJ2-1 TRBV7-2 CASRLARTGSNEQFF TGTGCCAGCAGGCTCGCCCGGACAGGGTCCAATGAGCAGTTCTTC
TRBD1 - TRBJ2-1 TRBV7-9 CAGDRFNEQFF TGTGCCGGGGACAGGTTCAATGAGCAGTTCTTC
TRBD1 - TRBJ1-2 TRBV19 CASSTGTGRRPNYGYTF TGTGCCAGTAGTACAGGGACAGGGCGACGACCTAACTATGGCTACACCTTC
- once TRBJ1-2 TRBV7-9 CASSLVPARAPYGYTF TGTGCCAGCAGCTTAGTGCCCGCCAGGGCCCCCTATGGCTACACCTTC
- once TRBJ1-6 TRBV7-8 CASSLDSLTFNSPLHF TGTGCCAGCAGCTTAGACAGTTTGACATTCAATTCACCCCTCCACTTT
TRBD2 - TRBJ2-5 TRBV7-2 CASSFGGGETQYF TGTGCCAGCAGCTTCGGGGGAGGGGAGACCCAGTACTTC
- - TRBJ2-7 TRBV7-2 CASSLAGEGEQYF TGTGCCAGCAGCTTAGCGGGAGAGGGCGAGCAGTACTTC
TRBD2 - TRBJ2-2 TRBV30 CACALLPAGGLVGELFF TGTGCCTGTGCATTACTACCAGCGGGAGGTTTGGTCGGGGAGCTGTTTTTT
- once TRBJ1-1 TRBV6-1 CASSAGEATEAFF TGTGCCAGCTCAGCGGGAGAGGCCACTGAAGCTTTCTTT
TRBD1 - TRBJ2-7 TRBV28 CASSPTEGQGTYEQYF TGTGCCAGCAGTCCCACAGAGGGACAGGGTACCTACGAGCAGTACTTC
- once TRBJ1-1 TRBV4-2 CASSHPTEDVFSEAFF TGTGCCAGCAGCCACCCTACCGAAGATGTTTTCTCTGAAGCTTTCTTT
TRBD1 - TRBJ2-1 TRBV25-1 CASSGWTGGGEQFF TGTGCCAGCAGTGGTTGGACAGGGGGCGGTGAGCAGTTCTTC
TRBD2 - TRBJ2-1 TRBV4-3 CASSQDASGSWNEQFF TGCGCCAGCAGCCAAGATGCTAGCGGGAGTTGGAATGAGCAGTTCTTC
TRBD1 - TRBJ2-7 TRBV7-6 CASSLLTGDEQYF TGTGCCAGCAGCTTACTGACAGGGGACGAGCAGTACTTC
TRBD1 - TRBJ1-5 TRBV6-4 CASRGTGCLGNQPQHF TGTGCCAGCAGGGGGACAGGATGCTTGGGCAATCAGCCCCAGCATTTT
TRBD1 - TRBJ1-3 TRBV18 CASSETGGAGGNTIYF TGTGCCAGCTCAGAGACAGGGGGCGCAGGAGGAAACACCATATATTTT
- - TRBJ1-2 TRBV6-5 CASTKAGVNNYGYTF TGTGCCAGCACGAAGGCGGGGGTCAATAACTATGGCTACACCTTC
TRBD1 - TRBJ1-6 TRBV25-1 CASSPPDREGISPLHF TGTGCCAGCAGTCCGCCGGACAGGGAGGGGATTTCACCCCTCCACTTT
- - TRBJ2-3 TRBV6-5 CASSYSNRNTDTQYF TGTGCCAGCAGTTACTCGAACAGGAACACAGATACGCAGTATTTT
- - TRBJ1-5 TRBV10-3 CAISERQESNQPQHF TGTGCCATCAGTGAGCGACAGGAATCCAATCAGCCCCAGCATTTT
- - TRBJ1-2 TRBV6-5 CASSYSIARGYTF TGTGCCAGCAGTTACTCGATTGCGCGGGGCTACACCTTC
TRBD1 - TRBJ1-2 TRBV7-2 CASSLGAGGSNYGYTF TGTGCCAGCAGCTTAGGGGCAGGGGGTTCTAACTATGGCTACACCTTC
- few TRBJ1-1 TRBV21-1 CASSNRAVATEAFF TGTGCCAGCAGCAACAGGGCAGTGGCCACTGAAGCTTTCTTT
TRBD1 - TRBJ2-1 TRBV2 CASSWDRGSINEQFF TGTGCCAGCAGTTGGGACAGGGGGTCTATCAATGAGCAGTTCTTC
TRBD1 - TRBJ2-7 TRBV19 CASSIRGTREEQYF TGTGCCAGTAGTATCAGGGGGACCAGGGAGGAGCAGTACTTC
TRBD1 - TRBJ1-2 TRBV28 CASGRDRVGAGGYTF TGTGCCAGCGGCCGGGACAGGGTAGGAGCCGGCGGCTACACCTTC
TRBD1 - TRBJ1-5 TRBV7-8 CASNERTGEGNQPQHF TGTGCCAGCAACGAAAGGACAGGGGAGGGCAATCAGCCCCAGCATTTT
- - TRBJ2-5 TRBV10-1 CASSERERPVQETQYF TGCGCCAGCAGTGAAAGGGAGCGGCCGGTCCAAGAGACCCAGTACTTC
TRBD1 - TRBJ2-2 TRBV19 CASANRGDTGELFF TGTGCCAGCGCAAACAGGGGGGACACCGGGGAGCTGTTTTTT
TRBD1 - TRBJ2-7 TRBV5-6 CASNPGQGVRAEQYF TGTGCCAGCAACCCCGGACAGGGGGTCCGAGCCGAGCAGTACTTC
TRBD1 - TRBJ1-1 TRBV7-9 CASSSLTGGAFF TGTGCCAGCAGCTCCTTGACAGGGGGGGCTTTCTTT
TRBD2 - TRBJ2-7 TRBV7-9 CASSLKASGGRGLYEQYF TGTGCCAGCAGCTTAAAGGCTAGCGGGGGCCGAGGTCTCTACGAGCAGTACTTC
TRBD1 few TRBJ1-1 TRBV29-1 CSVQDREGNEAFF TGCAGCGTCCAGGACAGGGAAGGGAATGAAGCTTTCTTT
- - TRBJ2-5 TRBV28 CASGGGVETQYF TGTGCCAGCGGAGGGGGCGTCGAGACCCAGTACTTC
TRBD1 once TRBJ1-3 TRBV19 CASKGQYSGNTIYF TGTGCCAGTAAGGGACAGTACTCTGGAAACACCATATATTTT